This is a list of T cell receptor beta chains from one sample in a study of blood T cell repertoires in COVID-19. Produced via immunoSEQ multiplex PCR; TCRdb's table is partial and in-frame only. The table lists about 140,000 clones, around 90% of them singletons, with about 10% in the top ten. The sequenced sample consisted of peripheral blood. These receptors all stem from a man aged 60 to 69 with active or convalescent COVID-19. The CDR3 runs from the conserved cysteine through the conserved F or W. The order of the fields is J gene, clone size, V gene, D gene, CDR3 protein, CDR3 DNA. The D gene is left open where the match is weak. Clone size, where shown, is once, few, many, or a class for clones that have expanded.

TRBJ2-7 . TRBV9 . CASSVGQVSSYEQYF TGTGCCAGCAGCGTAGGACAGGTGAGCTCCTACGAGCAGTACTTC
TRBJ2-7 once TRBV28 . CASSFPTGYEQYF TGTGCCAGCAGTTTCCCGACAGGCTACGAGCAGTACTTC
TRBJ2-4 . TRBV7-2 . CASSLPGTPQYF TGTGCCAGCAGCTTACCCGGGACACCACAGTACTTC
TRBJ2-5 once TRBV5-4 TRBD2 CASSPGRAGGPKETQYF TGTGCCAGCAGCCCGGGAAGGGCGGGAGGGCCGAAGGAGACCCAGTACTTC
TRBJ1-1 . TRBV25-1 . CASRETYRAGEAFF TGTGCCAGCAGAGAGACCTACAGGGCGGGTGAAGCTTTCTTT
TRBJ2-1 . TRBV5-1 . CASSLDALPYNEQFF TGCGCCAGCAGCTTGGACGCCCTACCCTACAATGAGCAGTTCTTC
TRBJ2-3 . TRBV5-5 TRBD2 CASSSRVMASGSADTQYF TGTGCCAGCAGCTCAAGGGTGATGGCTAGCGGGAGTGCAGATACGCAGTATTTT
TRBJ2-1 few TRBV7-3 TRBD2 CASSHGLALEQFF TGTGCCAGCAGTCACGGACTAGCACTTGAGCAGTTCTTC
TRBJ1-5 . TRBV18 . CASSPPGGAGNQPQHF TGTGCCAGCTCACCACCTGGGGGCGCGGGCAATCAGCCCCAGCATTTT
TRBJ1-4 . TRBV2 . CASRTNRANNEKLFF TGTGCCAGCAGAACTAACAGGGCTAACAATGAAAAACTGTTTTTT
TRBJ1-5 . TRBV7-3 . CASSLTGGQPQHF TGTGCCAGCAGCTTAACTGGGGGCCAGCCCCAGCATTTT
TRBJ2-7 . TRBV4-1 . CASSQTDGVREQYF TGCGCCAGCAGCCAAACGGACGGGGTGAGGGAGCAGTACTTC
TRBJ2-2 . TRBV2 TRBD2 CASMGTSGNTGELFF TGTGCCAGCATGGGGACTAGCGGGAACACCGGGGAGCTGTTTTTT